This T cell receptor beta chain was found in a study of blood T cell repertoires in COVID-19. The germline gives CDR1 MGHRA, CDR2 YSYEKL. The CDR3 loop spans 15 amino acids. V was clipped by 1 base and J by 5 bases, with 14 bases between them. Generated by immunoSEQ multiplex PCR, the TCRdb table keeps only in-frame clones and is missing some. Altogether roughly 300,000 clones are present, 75% to 90% being singletons, with the ten largest covering 2.5% to 3%. The sequence was obtained from a woman in her 50s who had recovered from COVID-19. The rearrangement links TRBV4-1 to TRBJ1-1, with D perhaps matching TRBD1 (6 bases). Sequencing input: PBMCs or T cells enriched from blood (not recorded which). In DNA, the CDR3 is TGCGCCAGCAGCCAAGTTGGGGGCGGGGGAACTGAAGCTTTCTTT. Translated: CASSQVGGGGTEAFF.